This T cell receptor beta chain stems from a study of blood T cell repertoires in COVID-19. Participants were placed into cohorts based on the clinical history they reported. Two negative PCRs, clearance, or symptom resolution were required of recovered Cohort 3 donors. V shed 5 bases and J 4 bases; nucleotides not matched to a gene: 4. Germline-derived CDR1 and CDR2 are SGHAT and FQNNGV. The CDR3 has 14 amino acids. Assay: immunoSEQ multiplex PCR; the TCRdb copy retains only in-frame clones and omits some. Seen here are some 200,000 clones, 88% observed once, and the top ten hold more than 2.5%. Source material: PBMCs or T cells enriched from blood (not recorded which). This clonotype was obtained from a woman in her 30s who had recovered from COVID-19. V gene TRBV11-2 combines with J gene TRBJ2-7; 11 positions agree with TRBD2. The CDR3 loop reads CASSGSGGAYEQYF. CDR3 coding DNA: TGTGCCAGCAGCGGTAGCGGGGGGGCTTACGAGCAGTACTTC.